What follows are 28 T cell receptor beta chains derived from one specimen sequenced in a study of blood T cell repertoires in COVID-19. TCRdb's copy holds only in-frame clones and misses some; the assay was immunoSEQ multiplex PCR. The sample shows about 430,000 clones, 88% of them seen only once. Sequences were obtained from PBMCs or T cells enriched from blood (not recorded which). These receptors were taken from a woman in her late teens or twenties who had been exposed to COVID-19.

V and J are TRBV25-1 and TRBJ1-4, with D possibly being TRBD1 (6 bases). The V gene's germline CDR1 is MGHDK and CDR2 SYGVNS. The V and J ends lost 2 bases and 8 bases respectively, with 15 bases between them. This CDR3 has 15 residues. The CDR3 is CASSETGGAWEKLFF. DNA for the CDR3: TGTGCCAGCAGTGAAACGGGGGGGGCCTGGGAAAAACTGTTTTTT.

The chain couples TRBV6-5 to TRBJ2-7; unclear D gene. The CDR3 runs to 15 residues. Per germline, CDR1 MNHEY and CDR2 SVGAGI. The V and J ends lost 4 bases and 2 bases respectively, with 15 bases between them. In nucleotides, the CDR3 is TGTGCCAGCAGTTCCTACTCGGGTGCCCCCTACGAGCAGTACTTC. As protein: CASSSYSGAPYEQYF.

The chain joins TRBV29-1 to TRBJ2-5, with TRBD2 matching over 10 bases. Looked up from germline, CDR1 is SQVTM and CDR2 is ANQGSEA. This CDR3 has 16 amino acids. V shed 8 bases, J shed 1 base, and the junction held 13 bases outside the gene matches. The CDR3 DNA sequence: TGCAGCTCCCTCACGGGTAGCGGGGGGTTCCAAGAGACCCAGTACTTC. Translating it yields CSSLTGSGGFQETQYF.

This chain links TRBV24-1 with TRBJ2-3; D might be TRBD1 (6 bases). Trimming took 2 bases from V and 4 from J, leaving 15 bases between them. The CDR3 is made up of 16 amino acids. The germline V gene encodes CDR1 KGHDR and CDR2 SFDVKD. CDR3 residues: CATSDSHRALADTQYF. CDR3 nucleotides: TGTGCCACCAGTGATTCCCACAGGGCCCTCGCAGATACGCAGTATTTT.

The genes are TRBV5-1 and TRBJ2-7; tentative D call: TRBD1 (6 bases). Looked up from germline, CDR1 is SGHRS and CDR2 is YFSETQ. CDR3 length equals 14 residues. V was shortened by 2 bases and J by 1 base, with 10 bases between the two germline ends. This chain's CDR3 is CASSFQGTSYEQYF. The CDR3 DNA sequence: TGCGCCAGCAGCTTTCAGGGGACGTCCTACGAGCAGTACTTC.

The V gene is TRBV11-3, the J gene TRBJ2-5; 8 nucleotides match TRBD1. The CDR3 totals 16 residues. V trimming: 0 bases; J trimming: 7 bases; junction bases outside the gene matches: 10. Germline V CDR1 and CDR2: SGHNT, YENEEA. CDR3 in amino acids: CASSLESQGVEGTQYF. In nucleotides, the CDR3 is TGTGCCAGCAGCTTAGAATCACAGGGGGTAGAGGGGACCCAGTACTTC.

The chain couples TRBV7-2 to TRBJ1-4; possible D gene TRBD1, 6 bases. Germline loops: CDR1 SGHTA, CDR2 FQGNSA. The CDR3 has 17 residues. Trimming shortened V by 2 bases and J by 6 bases, and 19 bases separated the two germline ends. The DNA for the CDR3 is TGTGCCAGCAGCTTAATCAGGGGTTTAGGAGGATATGAAAAACTGTTTTTT. It translates to CASSLIRGLGGYEKLFF. The whole variable domain, filled in from reference TRBV7-2 and TRBJ1-4, reads GAGVSQSPSNKVTEKGKDVELRCDPISGHTALYWYRQSLGQGLEFLIYFQGNSAPDKSGLPSDRFSAERTGGSVSTLTIQRTQQEDSAVYLCASSLIRGLGGYEKLFFGSGTQLSVL.

This clone is a singleton in its sample. The chain carries TRBV10-3 and TRBJ1-1; D gene unclear. Trimming shortened V by 0 bases and J by 0 bases, and 11 bases separated the two germline ends. The germline gives CDR1 ENHRY, CDR2 SYGVKD. The length of the CDR3 is 16 residues. CDR3 protein: CAISESTTYLNTEAFF. The CDR3 coding sequence is TGTGCCATCAGTGAGTCGACTACATACCTGAACACTGAAGCTTTCTTT.

This chain links TRBV2 with TRBJ1-5; a possible D gene is TRBD1 (6 bases). Trimming stripped 3 bases from V and 6 bases from J, with 15 bases between. CDR1 and CDR2 from the germline V gene are SNHLY and FYNNEI. The CDR3 runs to 15 residues. In DNA form, the CDR3 reads TGTGCCAGCAGTGATACGGTCAGGGGCTCTCAGCCCCAGCATTTT. Translated: CASSDTVRGSQPQHF.

CDR3 DNA sequence: TGTGCCAGCAGCTCCTATCAGACCCAGTACTTC. Translated, it gives CASSSYQTQYF. The chain combines TRBV11-2 with TRBJ2-5; D is ambiguous. Germline V gene data show CDR1 as SGHAT and CDR2 as FQNNGV. There are 11 residues in the CDR3. V lost 4 bases and J lost 6, with 6 bases in between.

There are a few counts of this clone. The V call is TRBV24-1, the J call TRBJ1-2; 8 nucleotides agree with TRBD1. With 4 bases clipped from V and 4 bases from J, the junction kept 4 bases outside the gene matches. CDR1 and CDR2 (germline): KGHDR, SFDVKD. The CDR3 loop spans 14 amino acids. The CDR3 here is CATSEPGGGYGYTF. CDR3 in DNA: TGTGCCACCAGTGAACCAGGGGGCGGCTATGGCTACACCTTC.

The V call is TRBV18, the J call TRBJ1-1; the match to TRBD1 covers 7 bases. The CDR3 spans 14 residues. CDR1 and CDR2 (germline): KGHSH, LQKENI. J was trimmed by 5 bases and V by 4 bases; bases with no gene match: 7. In nucleotides, the CDR3 is TGTGCCAGCTCACGCACAGGGGAGCGAACTGAAGCTTTCTTT. Translated, it gives CASSRTGERTEAFF.

This clone is large. The chain's CDR3 is CASSDWTGDSGNTIYF. The CDR3 DNA reads TGTGCCAGCAGTGATTGGACAGGCGACTCTGGAAACACCATATATTTT. V and J are TRBV25-1 and TRBJ1-3, with TRBD1 identical over 7 bases. Germline values: CDR1 MGHDK, CDR2 SYGVNS. V dropped 3 bases and J dropped 0; count of bases not matched to a gene: 5. The CDR3 is 16 residues long.

The chain links TRBV7-2 to TRBJ1-2; D unresolved. The CDR3 loop spans 12 amino acids. Trimming removed 7 bases at V and 7 bases at J, with 13 bases between. CDR1 SGHTA and CDR2 FQGNSA come from the germline V gene. The CDR3 DNA reads as TGTGCCAGCACCGGAGAGGGCCTTGGCTACACCTTC. This gives the protein CASTGEGLGYTF.

The CDR3 reads CASSLGGTQYF. The CDR3, as DNA: TGTGCCAGCAGTTTAGGAGGGACGCAGTATTTT. The chain uses TRBV28 and TRBJ2-3; TRBD2 is a possible D gene (6 bases). Germline lookup yields CDR1 MDHEN and CDR2 SYDVKM. V was cut by 2 bases and J by 9 bases, with 6 bases left in between. The CDR3 sequence is 11 residues long.

The chain carries TRBV25-1 and TRBJ2-5, with 11 bases identical to TRBD1. CDR1 and CDR2 (germline): MGHDK, SYGVNS. V gave up 1 base and J gave up 7 bases; unmatched junction bases: 2. The CDR3 runs 14 residues. CDR3 DNA sequence: TGTGCCAGCAGTGAATTAGGGACAGGGGGGACCCAGTACTTC. This sequence encodes CASSELGTGGTQYF. Drawing the rest from reference TRBV25-1 and TRBJ2-5, the complete variable domain is EADIYQTPRYLVIGTGKKITLECSQTMGHDKMYWYQQDPGMELHLIHYSYGVNSTEKGDLSSESTVSRIRTEHFPLTLESARPSHTSQYLCASSELGTGGTQYFGPGTRLLVL.

This chain links TRBV18 with TRBJ2-4; D possibly corresponds to TRBD2 (5 bases). From germline, CDR1 is KGHSH and CDR2 LQKENI. This CDR3 is built from 15 residues. V was shortened by 2 bases and J by 5 bases, with 13 bases between the two germline ends. CDR3 sequence: CASSPAHGVQNIQYF. CDR3 sequence (DNA): TGTGCCAGCTCACCAGCTCACGGGGTACAAAACATTCAGTACTTC.

The chain couples TRBV18 to TRBJ2-1; D not certain. CDR3 size: 16 residues. CDR1 KGHSH and CDR2 LQKENI come from the germline V gene. V lost 2 bases and J lost 0, with 11 bases in between. The chain's CDR3 is CASSPITLSSYNEQFF. DNA of the CDR3: TGTGCCAGCTCACCAATAACCCTCAGCTCCTACAATGAGCAGTTCTTC.

This chain's CDR3 is CASSSRAGGSYNEQFF. The CDR3 region has the DNA TGTGCCAGCAGCTCAAGAGCGGGGGGCTCCTACAATGAGCAGTTCTTC. The rearrangement links TRBV7-6 to TRBJ2-1; 9 bases agree with TRBD2. Germline CDR1 is SGHVS and CDR2 is FNYEAQ. The J segment lost 0 bases and the V segment lost 4 bases, leaving 4 bases of the junction unmatched. The CDR3 consists of 16 residues.

The chain uses TRBV5-6 and TRBJ2-2, with D unclear. V lost 4 bases to trimming and J lost 0 bases, with 10 bases between them. The germline V gene has CDR1 SGHDT and CDR2 YYEEEE. There are 15 residues in the CDR3. The CDR3 sequence: CASSPRPPNTGELFF. CDR3 in DNA: TGTGCCAGCAGCCCTAGGCCCCCGAACACCGGGGAGCTGTTTTTT.

The rearrangement links TRBV4-1 to TRBJ1-4, with TRBD1 identical over 8 bases. Germline CDR1 and CDR2: MGHRA and YSYEKL. The J segment lost 3 bases and the V segment lost 0 bases, leaving 3 bases of the junction unmatched. CDR3 size: 16 residues. The CDR3 here is CASSQDLRGPNEKLFF. For the CDR3, the DNA is TGCGCCAGCAGCCAAGATCTCAGGGGGCCTAATGAAAAACTGTTTTTT.

The chain recombines TRBV28 with TRBJ1-2; the match to TRBD1 covers 7 bases. The CDR3 runs 14 residues. The ends lost 8 bases at V and 0 bases at J; junction bases unmatched: 6. Germline lookup yields CDR1 MDHEN and CDR2 SYDVKM. CDR3 sequence: CASSPRGANYGYTF. CDR3 bases: TGTGCCAGCTCTCCCAGGGGGGCTAACTATGGCTACACCTTC.

J is TRBJ1-6 and V is TRBV9; 7 bases match TRBD1. The J segment lost 7 bases and the V segment lost 0 bases, leaving 7 bases of the junction unmatched. This CDR3 spans 16 amino acids. CDR1 is SGDLS and CDR2 is YYNGEE in the germline V gene. This CDR3 is CASSVDSGGTNSPLHF. Here the CDR3 DNA reads TGTGCCAGCAGCGTAGATTCAGGGGGAACGAATTCACCCCTCCACTTT.

The chain couples TRBV9 to TRBJ2-1; D may be TRBD2 (6 bases). V gave up 4 bases and J gave up 10 bases, with 21 bases separating them. The germline gives CDR1 SGDLS, CDR2 YYNGEE. This CDR3 is built from 15 residues. CDR3 nucleotides: TGTGCCAGCAGCCCTCGCGGGGCGGTGACGGGAGAGCAGTTCTTC. Translated: CASSPRGAVTGEQFF.

In this sample, this clone turned up once. The V call is TRBV7-2, the J call TRBJ1-1; D possibly corresponds to TRBD1 (5 bases). The V end lost 6 bases, the J end lost 9 bases, and 20 bases lay between the germline ends. This CDR3 contains 14 residues. CDR1 and CDR2 (germline): SGHTA, FQGNSA. This CDR3 reads CASSLRDSSLKAFF. The CDR3 nucleotides are TGTGCCAGCAGTTTACGGGACTCTTCCCTGAAAGCTTTCTTT.

The gene calls are TRBV15 and TRBJ2-5; unclear D gene. Germline V gives CDR1 LNHNV, CDR2 YYDKDF (reference sequence). CDR3 length equals 14 residues. The germline V and J ends were trimmed by 2 bases and 0 bases, with 7 bases remaining between them. The DNA of the CDR3 is TGTGCCACCAGCAGATCTTCGTACCAAGAGACCCAGTACTTC. Its translation is CATSRSSYQETQYF.

The chain employs TRBV13 and TRBJ1-1; weak D call: TRBD1 (6 bases). The CDR3 is made up of 12 amino acids. The V gene lost 6 bases and the J gene lost 8 bases, with 13 bases spanning the gap. Germline CDR1 and CDR2: PRHDT and FYEKMQ (reference sequence). CDR3 sequence: CASRRTTGEAFF. The DNA of the CDR3 is TGTGCCAGCAGGCGCACCACAGGGGAAGCTTTCTTT.

The chain recombines TRBV19 with TRBJ1-1, with D perhaps TRBD1 (5 bases). This CDR3 contains 15 residues. CDR1 and CDR2 from the germline V gene are LNHDA and SQIVND (reference sequence). Trimming removed 6 bases from V and 1 base from J, with 15 bases in between. Here the CDR3 reads CASSPGGRGNTEAFF. The CDR3 DNA reads TGTGCCAGTAGCCCTGGGGGGAGGGGGAACACTGAAGCTTTCTTT.